The 21 T cell receptor beta chains presented below share a single source sample, sequenced in a study of regulatory T cells in long-lasting Graves disease (dated by TCRdb to 2020 to 2022). Receptor libraries were prepared by multiplex PCR. The data were produced on an Illumina HiSeq 4000. TCR beta libraries were built with iRepertoire HTBI primers and Arm-PCR amplification of CDR3 regions. TCRdb reprocessed the public reads (quality trimming at Q25 with fastp, clone calling with MiXCR) and kept in-frame beta chains. Entries are consolidated by CDR3 protein sequence, retaining the most common genes and DNA. This sample gives 550,000 to 600,000 distinct CDR3 sequences in total; 15% to 20% of them show up just once. The ten largest account for more than 10% of the sample. The time point tag for this specimen amounts to: newly diagnosed GD, antithyroid drugs for less than 3 months. RNA was extracted from PBMCs in TRIzol for both TCR sequencing and RNA sequencing.

This same sample was also part of a study on T cells in Graves' hyperthyroidism and ophthalmopathy.

Sample: peripheral blood mononuclear cells (PBMCs), taken at new diagnosis, from a patient treated with antithyroid drugs. Receptor source: a man between 18 and 29 years old with Graves disease. Donor details come from another sample of the same person, matched by shared clones.

The sample holds many counts of this clonotype. The chain links TRBV28 to TRBJ2-7; 9 bases match TRBD2. Germline V gene lookup returns CDR1 MDHEN and CDR2 SYDVKM. The CDR3 runs to 15 residues. The V segment lost 6 bases and the J segment 0 bases; nucleotides outside the gene matches: 6. Written as DNA, the CDR3 is TGTGCCAGCAGCCTCTCGCGGGAGGGCTCCTACGAGCAGTACTTC. It yields the protein CASSLSREGSYEQYF.

This clonotype has more than one count but fewer than ten. The CDR3: CSALGQGRYNEQFF. For the CDR3, the DNA is TGCAGCGCCCTGGGACAGGGAAGGTACAATGAGCAGTTCTTC. This chain links TRBV29-1 with TRBJ2-1, with 9 bases that match TRBD1. The germline V gene has CDR1 SQVTM and CDR2 ANQGSEA. V lost 7 bases to trimming and J lost 4 bases; unmatched junction nucleotides: 8. The CDR3 loop spans 14 amino acids.

V is TRBV10-3 and J is TRBJ2-5; 7 bases align to TRBD2. The length of the CDR3 is 15 residues. Losses at the gene ends were 3 bases for V and 5 bases for J; bases not matched to a gene: 9. Germline V gene sequence: CDR1 ENHRY, CDR2 SYGVKD. This CDR3 reads CAISDIGRIPETQYF. The CDR3 DNA is TGTGCCATCAGTGATATCGGGAGGATTCCGGAGACCCAGTACTTC.

The table lists this clonotype with many counts. The CDR3 reads CSAPIAGAEQFF. The DNA for the CDR3 is TGCAGTGCTCCAATAGCGGGAGCTGAGCAGTTCTTC. The rearrangement uses TRBV20-1 and TRBJ2-1, with 9 bases aligning to TRBD2. Trimming cost V 5 bases and J 9 bases; bases outside gene matches: 5. Germline CDR1 DFQATT, CDR2 SNEGSKA (reference sequence). The CDR3 covers 12 residues.

The J gene is TRBJ2-7, the V gene TRBV7-2; tentatively, D is TRBD1 (6 bases). Germline V gene lookup returns CDR1 SGHTA and CDR2 FQGNSA. Between the trimmed V and J ends, which lost 4 bases and 9 bases, there was a span of 13 bases. The CDR3 is 12 residues long. Here the CDR3 reads CASSYGTPRQYF. CDR3 DNA: TGTGCCAGCAGCTACGGGACACCGCGGCAGTACTTC.

The chain employs TRBV28 and TRBJ1-2, with a tentative D call TRBD1 (6 bases). The germline V gene has CDR1 MDHEN and CDR2 SYDVKM. The CDR3 length is 15 residues. Trimming left V 2 bases short and J 4 bases short, with 14 bases between. The CDR3 DNA follows: TGTGCCAGCAGTTTAACCGGGGGCGCGCCCTATGGCTACACCTTC. As protein: CASSLTGGAPYGYTF.

This sequence joins TRBV12-3 or TRBV12-4 and TRBJ2-1, with 10 bases fitting TRBD1. The CDR3 has 17 residues. The ends lost 3 bases at V and 3 bases at J; junction bases unmatched: 8. The CDR3 nucleotides read TGTGCCAGCAGTTTTCACCCGGACAGGGGGGACTACAATGAGCAGTTCTTC. It encodes CASSFHPDRGDYNEQFF.

This clonotype was detected only once. V is TRBV27 and J is TRBJ1-5; 9 nucleotides agree with TRBD1. The CDR3 has 16 residues. In germline, CDR1 is MNHEY, CDR2 SMNVEV (reference sequence). V lost 5 bases, J lost 2 bases, and 7 bases stayed unmatched. This chain's CDR3 is CASSPYWTGGNQPQHF. The DNA of the CDR3 is TGTGCCAGCAGTCCCTATTGGACAGGGGGCAATCAGCCCCAGCATTTT.

This clonotype was seen more than once but under ten times. The J gene is TRBJ2-3, the V gene TRBV24-1, with 10 bases lining up with TRBD2. V gave up 4 bases and J gave up 2 bases; unmatched junction bases: 11. Germline V gives CDR1 KGHDR, CDR2 SFDVKD. There are 18 residues in the CDR3. The CDR3 DNA reads TGTGCCACCAGTGAAGACCCGGGACTAGCGAGTGACACAGATACGCAGTATTTT. This gives the protein CATSEDPGLASDTDTQYF.

In this sample, this clonotype turned up many times. V is TRBV2 and J is TRBJ1-5, with TRBD1 as a possible D gene (5 bases). V lost 7 bases, J lost 5 bases, and 9 bases lay in between. The germline V gene encodes CDR1 SNHLY and CDR2 FYNNEI. This CDR3 comprises 12 residues. For the CDR3, the DNA is TGTGCCAGCACCCCGGGGCATCAGCCCCAGCATTTT. Residues: CASTPGHQPQHF.

This clonotype has more than one count but fewer than ten. For the CDR3, the DNA is TGTGCCAGCTCACCGTATGGGGGGGATGAAAAACTGTTTTTT. Encoded protein: CASSPYGGDEKLFF. The chain has TRBV18 and TRBJ1-4; D is possibly TRBD1 (5 bases). The ends were cut back, 3 bases at V and 6 bases at J, with 11 bases in the middle. Germline V gene sequence: CDR1 KGHSH, CDR2 LQKENI. This CDR3 is 14 amino acids long.

A note on this clonotype: This may come from a read error, since a much larger clone is one base off. V usage is TRBV29-1 and J usage is TRBJ2-1, with 12 positions matching TRBD2. Germline-derived CDR1 and CDR2 are SQVTM and ANQGSEA. This CDR3 has 14 amino acids. Written as DNA, the CDR3 is TGCAGCGTGTCGACTAGCGGGAGATCCAATGAGCGGTTCTTC. This encodes CSVSTSGRSNERFF.

The rearrangement uses TRBV3-1 and TRBJ1-2, with TRBD1 matching over 7 bases. CDR3 length: 15 residues. V shed 4 bases, J shed 8 bases, and the junction held 13 bases outside the gene matches. Germline values: CDR1 LGHDT, CDR2 YNNKEL (reference sequence). For the CDR3, the DNA is TGTGCCAGCAGCCGACAGGGAGTGGCGAAGTGGGGCTACACCTTC. Translation gives CASSRQGVAKWGYTF.

This clonotype was picked up a small number of times. CDR3 DNA sequence: TGTGCCTGGAAAAGGGACAGTGGCACAGATACGCAGTATTTT. It codes for CAWKRDSGTDTQYF. The chain combines TRBV30 with TRBJ2-3; TRBD1 matches 7 bases. Germline V gives CDR1 GTSNPN, CDR2 SVGIG (reference sequence). V gave up 4 bases and J gave up 1 base; unmatched junction bases: 5. This CDR3 has 14 amino acids.

CDR3 protein: CASSWDRGSPLHF. CDR3 nucleotides: TGTGCCAGCAGTTGGGACCGGGGATCACCCCTCCACTTT. This sequence joins TRBV27 and TRBJ1-6; possibly TRBD1 for D (5 bases). CDR1 and CDR2 (germline): MNHEY, SMNVEV (reference sequence). The CDR3 spans 13 residues. The ends were cut back, 4 bases at V and 10 bases at J, with 11 bases in the middle.

This clonotype was recorded many times. This sequence joins TRBV30 and TRBJ2-7; no reliable D call. In germline, CDR1 is GTSNPN, CDR2 SVGIG (reference sequence). The CDR3 has 12 residues. Trimming shortened V by 2 bases and J by 3 bases, and 8 bases separated the two germline ends. CDR3 region: CAWSLVHYEQYF. In DNA form, the CDR3 reads TGTGCCTGGAGTTTGGTACACTACGAGCAGTACTTC.

The chain carries TRBV27 and TRBJ2-1, with a possible D match to TRBD2 (5 bases). V gave up 1 base and J gave up 0 bases, with 10 bases separating them. The CDR3 sequence is 16 residues long. CDR1 MNHEY and CDR2 SMNVEV come from the germline V gene (reference sequence). The CDR3 sequence is CASSLLRGNSYNEQFF. The CDR3 bases are TGTGCCAGCAGTTTATTACGGGGAAACTCCTACAATGAGCAGTTCTTC.

The chain recombines TRBV6-2 or TRBV6-3 with TRBJ2-3; weak D call: TRBD1 (6 bases). V gave up 4 bases and J gave up 3 bases, with 17 bases separating them. The CDR3 extends over 16 amino acids. Germline assignment: CDR1 MNHEY and CDR2 SVGEGT. CDR3 sequence: CASSSSRPRGTDTQYF. The CDR3 DNA is TGTGCCAGCAGTTCTTCCCGCCCGAGGGGGACAGATACGCAGTATTTT.

This clonotype showed up many times. The V and J genes are TRBV10-3 and TRBJ1-1; the match to TRBD1 covers 7 bases. Germline trimming cut 3 bases from V and 0 bases from J; bases unmatched to any gene: 1. The CDR3 sequence is 14 residues long. CDR1 and CDR2 (germline): ENHRY, SYGVKD. The DNA of the CDR3 is TGTGCCATCAGTGAACAGGGGTTGAACACTGAAGCTTTCTTT. This translates into CAISEQGLNTEAFF.

At least ten counts were recorded for this clonotype. The gene calls are TRBV6-1 and TRBJ2-7; no firm D call. The germline gives CDR1 MNHNS, CDR2 SASEGT. The CDR3 covers 14 residues. The germline V and J ends were trimmed by 7 bases and 2 bases, with 15 bases remaining between them. The CDR3 region is CASTSGLAAYEQYF. The CDR3 DNA reads as TGTGCCAGCACTTCTGGGCTGGCCGCCTACGAGCAGTACTTC.

This clonotype was seen only a few times. V gene TRBV11-2 combines with J gene TRBJ2-3; 7 nucleotides match TRBD2. CDR1 and CDR2 from the germline V gene are SGHAT and FQNNGV. This CDR3 is 14 amino acids long. V dropped 5 bases and J dropped 6; count of bases not matched to a gene: 8. Here the CDR3 reads CASSPVGSGDTQYF. The DNA for the CDR3 is TGTGCCAGCAGCCCAGTGGGTAGCGGGGATACGCAGTATTTT.